This T cell receptor (beta chain) was profiled in a study of STAT5B mutations in CD4+ large granular lymphocyte leukemia. Sequencing was at survey level. This table comes from immunoSEQ multiplex PCR, and its TCRdb copy is limited to in-frame clones, with some not included. The data contain tens of thousands of clones, roughly 76% of them singletons. The CDR3 loop spans 17 amino acids. Germline CDR1 and CDR2: SGHDN and FVKESK. V was trimmed by 4 bases and J by 0 bases, leaving 15 bases between them. V and J are TRBV14 and TRBJ2-2; D remains unclear. This clonotype originated in a human donor in good health. The sample comprised CD4+ T cells from blood buffy coats. The CDR3 nucleotides read TGTGCCAGCAGCCCCTGGTTGAGTAGCTCGAACACCGGGGAGCTGTTTTTT. Translated: CASSPWLSSSNTGELFF.